This T cell receptor beta chain was captured by sequencing in a study of PD-L1 blockade in urothelial cancer. As for the study in general: About 90% of the 29 patients comprised males who had bladder-origin urothelial cancer. Patients had been given 0 to 3 earlier chemotherapy regimens. Treatment start was followed by blood analysis at 3 weeks (second dose) and again at 6 weeks.

Germline V gene data show CDR1 as SGHRS and CDR2 as YFSETQ. This CDR3 has 15 residues. The V gene lost 1 base and the J gene lost 6 bases, with 13 bases spanning the gap. TCRdb's copy holds only in-frame clones and misses some; the assay was immunoSEQ multiplex PCR. In the table there are about 88,000 clones, 85% to 95% of which are singletons. The receptor was isolated from a man in his fifties or sixties with urothelial cancer. This specimen consisted of PBMCs, obtained around atezolizumab (anti-PD-L1) treatment. J is TRBJ2-2 and V is TRBV5-1, with D perhaps TRBD2 (6 bases). CDR3 in amino acids: CASSLWGEESGELFF. DNA of the CDR3: TGCGCCAGCAGCTTGTGGGGGGAAGAGTCCGGGGAGCTGTTTTTT.